The rows below give T cell receptor beta chains drawn from one sample of a study of T-cell reconstitution after alpha-beta-depleted transplantation in children. TCRdb reprocessed the PCR reads with MiXCR, giving one entry per CDR3 protein. The sample consists of 360,000 or so distinct CDR3 sequences, roughly 22% of them appearing once. Here the sequenced sample was PBMCs from the stem cell graft donor, taken from the stem cell graft. These receptor sequences come from a human donor who donated a stem cell graft to a child with acute myeloid leukemia. The CDR3 runs from the conserved cysteine through the conserved F or W. The D gene is left open where the match is weak. Rows give clone size only sometimes, using once, few, many, or a class for an expanded clone.

>many|TRBV20-1|NA|TRBJ2-7
CSARGQPTYEQYF
TGCAGTGCTAGAGGTCAGCCTACCTACGAGCAGTACTTC
>NA|TRBV10-3|TRBD1|TRBJ2-5
CAISAGTGEETQYF
TGTGCCATCAGTGCGGGGACAGGGGAGGAGACCCAGTACTTC
>NA|TRBV7-2|TRBD2|TRBJ2-1
CASSSGLAGGLEQFF
TGTGCCAGCAGCTCAGGACTAGCGGGAGGACTCGAGCAGTTCTTC
>NA|TRBV12-3/TRBV12-4|NA|TRBJ2-3
CASSFFASDTQYF
TGTGCCAGCAGTTTCTTTGCGTCAGATACGCAGTATTTT
>many|TRBV7-2|TRBD2|TRBJ2-1
CASSQTSGRGGEQFF
TGTGCCAGCAGCCAGACTAGCGGGAGGGGTGGTGAGCAGTTCTTC
>few|TRBV9|TRBD2|TRBJ2-1
CASSEMGGRWGNEQFF
TGTGCCAGCAGCGAGATGGGCGGGAGATGGGGCAATGAGCAGTTCTTC
>many|TRBV20-1|NA|TRBJ2-5
CSAGAQETQYF
TGCAGTGCGGGGGCCCAAGAGACCCAGTACTTC
>many|TRBV29-1|TRBD1|TRBJ2-1
CSSSTGGADEQFF
TGCAGCTCTTCGACAGGGGGGGCCGATGAGCAGTTCTTC
>few|TRBV2|NA|TRBJ2-1
CASSETGNEQFF
TGTGCCAGCAGTGAAACAGGAAATGAGCAGTTCTTC
>NA|TRBV25-1|NA|TRBJ2-7
CASSEHGGSYEQYF
TGTGCCAGCAGTGAACATGGGGGGAGCTACGAGCAGTACTTC
>few|TRBV10-3|NA|TRBJ2-7
CAISDQEGFYYEQYF
TGTGCCATCAGTGACCAAGAGGGTTTCTACTACGAGCAGTACTTC
>NA|TRBV15|TRBD1|TRBJ2-2
CATSGQGSTGELFF
TGTGCCACCAGTGGACAGGGGAGTACCGGGGAGCTGTTTTTT
>few|TRBV7-8|TRBD1|TRBJ2-1
CASSPPDRGMSYNEQFF
TGTGCCAGCAGCCCCCCCGACAGGGGCATGTCCTACAATGAGCAGTTCTTC
>few|TRBV5-1|NA|TRBJ2-2
CASSPTGSGELFF
TGCGCCAGCAGCCCCACAGGGTCCGGGGAGCTGTTTTTT
>few|TRBV12-3/TRBV12-4|TRBD2|TRBJ2-2
CASAREGWTGELFF
TGTGCCAGCGCCCGGGAGGGTTGGACCGGGGAGCTGTTTTTT
>NA|TRBV3-1|NA|TRBJ2-1
CASSQTEYQVNEQFF
TGTGCCAGCAGCCAAACAGAATATCAAGTCAATGAGCAGTTCTTC
>NA|TRBV12-3/TRBV12-4|NA|TRBJ2-7
CASSLSREGSYEQYF
TGTGCCAGCAGCCTATCCCGGGAAGGATCCTACGAGCAGTACTTC
>few|TRBV4-3|TRBD2|TRBJ2-7
CASSQDGGRGRGSYEQYF
TGCGCCAGCAGCCAAGATGGGGGTCGCGGGAGAGGCTCCTACGAGCAGTACTTC
>many|TRBV27|NA|TRBJ2-5
CASSLIAGEETQYF
TGTGCCAGCAGTTTAATCGCAGGGGAAGAGACCCAGTACTTC
>NA|TRBV29-1|NA|TRBJ1-1
CSVAKGGGWSEAFF
TGCAGCGTTGCCAAAGGGGGAGGGTGGTCTGAAGCTTTCTTT
>NA|TRBV9|NA|TRBJ2-3
CASSTRVRDTQYF
TGTGCCAGCAGCACCAGGGTCCGGGATACGCAGTATTTT
>NA|TRBV2|NA|TRBJ2-6
CARDTSSGANVLTF
TGTGCCAGAGATACAAGCTCTGGGGCCAACGTCCTGACTTTC
>NA|TRBV28|NA|TRBJ1-1
CASMTRREAFF
TGTGCCAGCATGACAAGACGTGAAGCTTTCTTT
>NA|TRBV5-8|TRBD2|TRBJ2-1
CASSLTSGGGEQFF
TGTGCCAGCAGCTTGACTAGCGGAGGGGGTGAGCAGTTCTTC
>few|TRBV4-2|NA|TRBJ1-6
CASSQDAGLHF
TGTGCCAGCAGCCAAGACGCCGGCCTCCACTTT
>many|TRBV5-1|TRBD2|TRBJ2-1
CASSFGLAAIRNEQFF
TGCGCCAGCAGCTTTGGACTAGCTGCCATCAGGAATGAGCAGTTCTTC
>once|TRBV18|TRBD1|TRBJ1-4
CASSPGTEEKLFF
TGTGCCAGCTCACCAGGGACAGAAGAAAAACTGTTTTTT
>few|TRBV20-1|NA|TRBJ2-3
CSAPGGGLWDTQYF
TGCAGTGCTCCCGGTGGGGGCCTGTGGGATACGCAGTATTTT
>few|TRBV29-1|TRBD2|TRBJ2-7
CSVEFTGLAGDEQYF
TGCAGCGTTGAGTTCACCGGGTTAGCGGGAGACGAGCAGTACTTC
>few|TRBV28|NA|TRBJ2-5
CASGGWTDQETQYF
TGTGCCAGCGGGGGGTGGACAGATCAAGAGACCCAGTACTTC
>NA|TRBV12-3/TRBV12-4|NA|TRBJ2-1
CASSLRTGDEQFF
TGTGCCAGCAGTTTACGAACAGGTGATGAGCAGTTCTTC
>few|TRBV20-1|NA|TRBJ2-1
CSARAGIHYNEQFF
TGCAGTGCTAGAGCCGGGATCCACTACAATGAGCAGTTCTTC
>many|TRBV2|NA|TRBJ1-1
CASRGTVNEAFF
TGTGCCAGCAGGGGAACAGTGAATGAAGCTTTCTTT
>few|TRBV4-3|NA|TRBJ2-2
CASKKGAGQNTGELFF
TGCGCCAGCAAAAAAGGGGCTGGGCAGAACACCGGGGAGCTGTTTTTT
>few|TRBV5-1|TRBD1|TRBJ2-7
CASSPRTGGGEQYF
TGCGCCAGCAGCCCGAGGACAGGGGGGGGCGAGCAGTACTTC
>few|TRBV13|NA|TRBJ2-1
CASSLVGTSSGGEQFF
TGTGCCAGCAGCTTAGTTGGGACTTCGAGTGGGGGGGAGCAGTTCTTC
>NA|TRBV7-9|TRBD1|TRBJ2-7
CASSSDRGLYEQYF
TGTGCCAGCAGCTCAGACAGGGGGCTATACGAGCAGTACTTC
>NA|TRBV20-1|NA|TRBJ1-5
CSATPPGGRGNQPQHF
TGCAGTGCTACACCACCGGGGGGCCGAGGCAATCAGCCCCAGCATTTT
>NA|TRBV21-1|NA|TRBJ2-7
CASSNHEQYF
TGTGCCAGCAGCAACCACGAGCAGTACTTC
>few|TRBV6-1|NA|TRBJ1-5
CASSELRGNQPQHF
TGTGCCAGCAGTGAACTGAGGGGCAATCAGCCCCAGCATTTT
>NA|TRBV4-2|TRBD2|TRBJ2-1
CASSQLAGGPRDEQFF
TGTGCCAGCAGCCAACTAGCGGGAGGGCCGCGGGATGAGCAGTTCTTC
>few|TRBV7-3|TRBD2|TRBJ2-1
CASSPTLAGTSSYNEQFF
TGTGCCAGCAGTCCTACCCTAGCGGGAACGAGCTCCTACAATGAGCAGTTCTTC
>NA|TRBV28|NA|TRBJ2-5
CASSLLQGGTQYF
TGTGCCAGCAGTTTACTACAGGGCGGGACCCAGTACTTC
>NA|TRBV4-2|TRBD2|TRBJ2-5
CASSQGGTSGGETQYF
TGTGCCAGCAGCCAAGGAGGGACTAGCGGTGGCGAGACCCAGTACTTC
>many|TRBV29-1|NA|TRBJ2-2
CSVETDGELFF
TGCAGCGTTGAAACGGACGGGGAGCTGTTTTTT
>NA|TRBV5-5|TRBD1|TRBJ2-7
CASRRQGWHEQYF
TGTGCCAGCAGGAGACAGGGGTGGCACGAGCAGTACTTC
>many|TRBV19|TRBD1|TRBJ1-5
CASSGTGLLQPQHF
TGTGCCAGTAGTGGGACAGGACTACTTCAGCCCCAGCATTTT
>NA|TRBV20-1|NA|TRBJ2-7
CSAGSGGRHYEQYF
TGCAGTGCCGGGTCAGGTGGGAGGCACTACGAGCAGTACTTC
>many|TRBV29-1|TRBD2|TRBJ2-1
CSVELWPSGRTYNEQFF
TGCAGCGTTGAGCTATGGCCTAGCGGGAGAACCTACAATGAGCAGTTCTTC
>NA|TRBV12-3/TRBV12-4|TRBD2|TRBJ2-1
CASSTYKRSSGRPPEQFF
TGTGCCAGCAGTACTTACAAGCGCTCTAGCGGGAGACCCCCTGAGCAGTTCTTC
>many|TRBV20-1|TRBD1|TRBJ2-1
CSAPGQGYNEQFF
TGCAGTGCCCCGGGACAGGGGTACAATGAGCAGTTCTTC
>few|TRBV9|TRBD1|TRBJ1-2
CASSRPGQEDGYTF
TGTGCCAGCAGCCGACCCGGACAGGAGGATGGCTACACCTTC
>NA|TRBV7-9|TRBD2|TRBJ2-1
CASSLGGLAEQFF
TGTGCCAGCAGCTTAGGGGGACTAGCGGAGCAGTTCTTC